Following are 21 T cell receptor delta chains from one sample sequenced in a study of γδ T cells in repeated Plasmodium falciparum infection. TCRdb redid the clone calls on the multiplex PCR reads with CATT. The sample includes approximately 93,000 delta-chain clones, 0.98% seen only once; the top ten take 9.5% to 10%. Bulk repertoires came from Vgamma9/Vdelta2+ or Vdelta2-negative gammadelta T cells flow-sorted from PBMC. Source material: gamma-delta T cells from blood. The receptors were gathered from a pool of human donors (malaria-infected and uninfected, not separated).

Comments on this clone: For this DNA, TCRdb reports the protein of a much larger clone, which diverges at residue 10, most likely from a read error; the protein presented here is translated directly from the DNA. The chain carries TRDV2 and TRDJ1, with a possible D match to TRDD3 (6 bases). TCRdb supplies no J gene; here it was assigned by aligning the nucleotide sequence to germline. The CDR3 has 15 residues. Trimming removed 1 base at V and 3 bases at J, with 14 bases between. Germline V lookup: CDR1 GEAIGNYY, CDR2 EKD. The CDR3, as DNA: TGTGCCTGTGACACTCAGGATACTCTCGCCGATAAACTCATCTTT. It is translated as CACDTQDTLADKLIF.

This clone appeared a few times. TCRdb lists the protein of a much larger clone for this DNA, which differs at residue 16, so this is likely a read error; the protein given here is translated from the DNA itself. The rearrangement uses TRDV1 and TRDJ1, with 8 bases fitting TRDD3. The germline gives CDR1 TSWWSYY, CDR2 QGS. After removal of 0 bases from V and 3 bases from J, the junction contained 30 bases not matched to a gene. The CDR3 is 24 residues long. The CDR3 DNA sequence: TGTGCTCTTGGGGAACTTAGCCTTCCCTATCAACTAGGGGGGATAAGGGTGGTGGCCGATAAACTCATCTTT. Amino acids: CALGELSLPYQLGGIRVVADKLIF.

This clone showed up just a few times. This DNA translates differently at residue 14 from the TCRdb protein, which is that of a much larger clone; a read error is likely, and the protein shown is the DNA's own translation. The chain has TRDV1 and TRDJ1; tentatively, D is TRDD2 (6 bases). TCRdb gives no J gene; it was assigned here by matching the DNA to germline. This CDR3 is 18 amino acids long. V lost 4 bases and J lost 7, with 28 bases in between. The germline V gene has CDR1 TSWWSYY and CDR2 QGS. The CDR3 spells CALGGTFPTWVLVGKLIF. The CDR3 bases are TGTGCTCTTGGGGGCACCTTCCCCACTTGGGTCCTAGTGGGTAAACTCATCTTT.

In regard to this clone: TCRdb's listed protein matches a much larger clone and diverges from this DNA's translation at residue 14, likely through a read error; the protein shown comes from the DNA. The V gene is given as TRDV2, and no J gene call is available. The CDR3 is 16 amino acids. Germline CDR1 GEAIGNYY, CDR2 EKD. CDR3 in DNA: TGTGCCTGTGACACCCGTATCGCCCCGTACACCGATAAACCCATCTTT. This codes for CACDTRIAPYTDKPIF.

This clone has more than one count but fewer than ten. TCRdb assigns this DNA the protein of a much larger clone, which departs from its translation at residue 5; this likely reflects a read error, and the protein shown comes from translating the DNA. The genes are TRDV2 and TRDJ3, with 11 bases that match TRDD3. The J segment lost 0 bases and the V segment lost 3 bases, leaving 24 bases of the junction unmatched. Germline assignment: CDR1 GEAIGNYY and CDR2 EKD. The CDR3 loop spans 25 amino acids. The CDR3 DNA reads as TGTGCCTGTGACTCCGTTGGGGGATACGTGGGGGCAAGAATATCGAGCTCCTGGGACACCCGACAGATGTTTTTC. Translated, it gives CACDSVGGYVGARISSSWDTRQMFF.

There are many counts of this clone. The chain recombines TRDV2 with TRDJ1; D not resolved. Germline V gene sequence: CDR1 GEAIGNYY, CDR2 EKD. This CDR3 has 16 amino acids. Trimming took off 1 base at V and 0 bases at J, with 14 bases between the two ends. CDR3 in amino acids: CACDTVPLLHTDKLIF. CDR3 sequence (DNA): TGTGCCTGTGACACTGTTCCCCTCCTCCACACCGATAAACTCATCTTT.

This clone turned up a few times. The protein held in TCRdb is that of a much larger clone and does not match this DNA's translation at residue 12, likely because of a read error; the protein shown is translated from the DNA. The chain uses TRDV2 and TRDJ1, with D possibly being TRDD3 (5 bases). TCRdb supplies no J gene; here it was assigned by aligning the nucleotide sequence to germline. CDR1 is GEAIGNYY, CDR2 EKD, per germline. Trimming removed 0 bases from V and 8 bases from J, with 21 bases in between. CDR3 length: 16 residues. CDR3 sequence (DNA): TGTGCCTGTGACACCGGGGTACGGGGGTGTGTCGAAAAACTCATCTTT. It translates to CACDTGVRGCVEKLIF.

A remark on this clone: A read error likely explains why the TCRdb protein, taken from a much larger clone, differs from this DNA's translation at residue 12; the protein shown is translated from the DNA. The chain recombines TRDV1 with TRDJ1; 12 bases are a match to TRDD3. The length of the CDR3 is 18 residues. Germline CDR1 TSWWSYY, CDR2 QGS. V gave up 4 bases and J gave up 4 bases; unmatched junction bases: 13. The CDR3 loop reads CALGGVSHWGIPGDKLIF. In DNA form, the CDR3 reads TGTGCTCTTGGGGGCGTCTCGCACTGGGGGATACCTGGCGATAAACTCATCTTT.

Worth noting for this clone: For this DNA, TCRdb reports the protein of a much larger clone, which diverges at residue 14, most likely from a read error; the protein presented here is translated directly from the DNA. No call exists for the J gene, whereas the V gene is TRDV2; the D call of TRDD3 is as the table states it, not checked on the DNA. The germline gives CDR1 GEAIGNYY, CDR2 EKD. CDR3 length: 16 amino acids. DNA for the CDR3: TGTGCCTGTGACCCCGCTTGGGATGCAGGCACCGATAAACCCATCTTT. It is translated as CACDPAWDAGTDKPIF.

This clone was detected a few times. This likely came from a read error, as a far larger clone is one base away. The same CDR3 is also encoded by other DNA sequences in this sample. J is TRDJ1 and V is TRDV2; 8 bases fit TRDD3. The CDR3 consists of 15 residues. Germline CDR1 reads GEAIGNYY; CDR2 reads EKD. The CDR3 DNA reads TGTGCATGTGACACCATTGGGGGATACACCGATAAACTCATCTTT. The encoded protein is CACDTIGGYTDKLIF.

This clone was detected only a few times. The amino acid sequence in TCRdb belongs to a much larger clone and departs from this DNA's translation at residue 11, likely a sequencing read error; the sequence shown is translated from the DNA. The CDR3 reads CALGPYSRGNPRPTDKLIF. CDR3 DNA: TGTGCTCTTGGCCCTTACTCCCGGGGGAACCCGCGTCCCACCGATAAACTCATCTTT. The chain uses TRDV1 and TRDJ1; possible D gene TRDD3, 6 bases. Assignment of the J gene here rests on matching the DNA to germline, because TCRdb gives none. Germline-derived CDR1 and CDR2 are TSWWSYY and QGS. Trimming took 6 bases from V and 1 from J, leaving 27 bases between them. The CDR3 is 19 amino acids.

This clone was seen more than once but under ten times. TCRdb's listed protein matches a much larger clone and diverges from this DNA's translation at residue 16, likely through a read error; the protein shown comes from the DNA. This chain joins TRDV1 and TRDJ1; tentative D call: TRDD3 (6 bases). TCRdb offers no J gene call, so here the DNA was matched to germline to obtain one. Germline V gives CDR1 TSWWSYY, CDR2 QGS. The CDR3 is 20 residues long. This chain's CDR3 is CALGEDPKSVGDSYTGKLIF. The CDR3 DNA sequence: TGTGCTCTTGGGGAAGATCCGAAGTCTGTCGGGGATTCGTACACCGGTAAACTCATCTTT.

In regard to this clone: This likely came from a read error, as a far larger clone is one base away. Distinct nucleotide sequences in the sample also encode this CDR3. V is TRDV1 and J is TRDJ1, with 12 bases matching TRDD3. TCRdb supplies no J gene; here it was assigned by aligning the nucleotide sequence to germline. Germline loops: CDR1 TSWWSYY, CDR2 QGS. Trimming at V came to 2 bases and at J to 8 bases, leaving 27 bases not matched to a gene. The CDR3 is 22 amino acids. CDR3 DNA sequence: TGTGCTCTTGGGGAAAGTCTTTGGGATCGACTGGGGGATACCACAAAGGGCGACAAACTCATCTTT. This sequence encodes CALGESLWDRLGDTTKGDKLIF.

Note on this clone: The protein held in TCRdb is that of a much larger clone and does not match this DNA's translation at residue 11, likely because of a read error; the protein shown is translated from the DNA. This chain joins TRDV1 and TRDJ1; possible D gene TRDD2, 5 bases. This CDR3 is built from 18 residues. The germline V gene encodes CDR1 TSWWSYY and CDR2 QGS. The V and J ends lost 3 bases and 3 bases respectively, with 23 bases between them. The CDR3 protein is CALGDAFLSRVTADKLIF. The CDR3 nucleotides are TGTGCTCTTGGGGACGCTTTCCTGTCGAGGGTTACGGCCGATAAACTCATCTTT.

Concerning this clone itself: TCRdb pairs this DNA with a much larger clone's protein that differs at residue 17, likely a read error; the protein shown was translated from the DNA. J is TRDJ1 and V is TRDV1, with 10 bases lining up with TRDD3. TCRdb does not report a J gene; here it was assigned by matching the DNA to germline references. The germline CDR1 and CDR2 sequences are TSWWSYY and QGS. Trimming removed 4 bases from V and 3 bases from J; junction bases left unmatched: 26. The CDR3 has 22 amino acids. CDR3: CALGVIRPGWGLGDTDADKLIF. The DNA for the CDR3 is TGTGCTCTTGGGGTCATACGTCCCGGCTGGGGCTTGGGGGATACTGACGCCGATAAACTCATCTTT.

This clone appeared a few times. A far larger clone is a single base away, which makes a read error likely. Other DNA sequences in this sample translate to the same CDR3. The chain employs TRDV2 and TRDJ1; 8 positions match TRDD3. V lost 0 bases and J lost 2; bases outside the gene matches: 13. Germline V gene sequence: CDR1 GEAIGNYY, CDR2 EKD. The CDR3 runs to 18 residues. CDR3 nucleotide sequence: TGTGCCTGTGACACCCGTACTGGGGGGTTGAGGGTGACCGATAAACTCATCTTT. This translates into CACDTRTGGLRVTDKLIF.

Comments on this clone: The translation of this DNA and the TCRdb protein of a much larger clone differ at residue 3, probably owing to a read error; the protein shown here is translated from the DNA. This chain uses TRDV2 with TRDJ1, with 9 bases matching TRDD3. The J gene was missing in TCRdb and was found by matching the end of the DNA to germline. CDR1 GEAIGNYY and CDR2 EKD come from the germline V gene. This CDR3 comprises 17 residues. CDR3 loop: CARDALLGDTYTDKLIF. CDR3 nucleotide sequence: TGTGCCCGTGACGCCTTACTGGGGGACACGTACACCGATAAACTCATCTTT.

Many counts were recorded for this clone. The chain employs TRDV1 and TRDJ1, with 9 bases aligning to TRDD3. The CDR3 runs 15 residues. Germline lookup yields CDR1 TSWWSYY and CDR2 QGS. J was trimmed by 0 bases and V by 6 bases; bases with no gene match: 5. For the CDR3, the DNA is TGTGCTCTTGGCCCCACTGGGGGAAACACCGATAAACTCATCTTT. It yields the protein CALGPTGGNTDKLIF.

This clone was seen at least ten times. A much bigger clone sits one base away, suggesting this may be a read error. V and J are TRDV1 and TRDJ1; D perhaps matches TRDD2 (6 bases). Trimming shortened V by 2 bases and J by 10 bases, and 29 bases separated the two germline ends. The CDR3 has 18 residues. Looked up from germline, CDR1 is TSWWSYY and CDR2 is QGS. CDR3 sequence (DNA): TGTGCTCTTGGGGAAGCCTTCTTCCTCGACGGGAGAGGGGGTAGACTCATCTTT. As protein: CALGEAFFLDGRGGRLIF.

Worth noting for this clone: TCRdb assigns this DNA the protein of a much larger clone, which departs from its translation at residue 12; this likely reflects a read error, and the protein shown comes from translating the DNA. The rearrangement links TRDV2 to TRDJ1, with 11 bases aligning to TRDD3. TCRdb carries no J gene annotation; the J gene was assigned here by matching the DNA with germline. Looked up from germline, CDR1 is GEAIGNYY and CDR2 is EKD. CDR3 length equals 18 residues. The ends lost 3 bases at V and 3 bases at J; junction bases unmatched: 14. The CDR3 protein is CACDPRSGGYGRADKLIF. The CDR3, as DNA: TGTGCCTGTGACCCTCGGAGTGGGGGATACGGTCGGGCCGATAAACTCATCTTT.

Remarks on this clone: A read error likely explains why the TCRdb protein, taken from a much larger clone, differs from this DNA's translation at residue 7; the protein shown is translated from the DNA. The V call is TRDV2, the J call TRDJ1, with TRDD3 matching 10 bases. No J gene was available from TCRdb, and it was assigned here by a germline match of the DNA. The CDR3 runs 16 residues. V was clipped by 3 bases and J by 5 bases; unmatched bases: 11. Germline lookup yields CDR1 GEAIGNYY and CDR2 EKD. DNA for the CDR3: TGTGCCTGTGACCCGGTACCGGGGGATACGCGGGATAAACTCATCTTT. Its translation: CACDPVPGDTRDKLIF.